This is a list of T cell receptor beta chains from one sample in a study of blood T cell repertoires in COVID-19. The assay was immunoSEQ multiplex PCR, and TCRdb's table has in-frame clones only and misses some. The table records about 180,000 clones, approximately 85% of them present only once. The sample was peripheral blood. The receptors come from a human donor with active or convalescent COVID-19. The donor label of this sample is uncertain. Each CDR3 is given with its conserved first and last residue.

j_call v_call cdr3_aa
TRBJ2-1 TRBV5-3 CARSFFCGGDEQFF
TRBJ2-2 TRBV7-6 CASSPGLYTNTGELFF
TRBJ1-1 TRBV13 CASSLLPEAFF
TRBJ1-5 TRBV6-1 CASSARTGTGLGEPQHF
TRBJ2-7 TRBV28 CASIGPPGRGTYEQYF
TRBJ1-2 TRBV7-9 CASSPGQESNYGYTF
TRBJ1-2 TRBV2 CASSQGQVYGYTF
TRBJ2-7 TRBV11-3 CASSLVKGTTREQYF
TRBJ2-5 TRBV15 CATSTPNKETQYF
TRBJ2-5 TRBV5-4 CASSLAGVQETQYF
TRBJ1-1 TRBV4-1 CASSQVAPSSILNTEAFF
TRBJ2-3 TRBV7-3 CASSLKPSSRTGSTDTQYF
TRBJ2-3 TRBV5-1 CASSLVQSTDTQYF
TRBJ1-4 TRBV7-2 CASSLSGTGQEKLFF
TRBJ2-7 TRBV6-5 CASRREPPGLEQYF
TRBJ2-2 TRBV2 CASRHPRNTGELFF
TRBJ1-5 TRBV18 CASSPSTGSNQPQHF
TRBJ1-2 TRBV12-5 CASGTRTGGNYGYTF
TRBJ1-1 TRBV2 CASRLTEGNTEAFF
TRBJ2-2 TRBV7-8 CASSLAAGGNTGELFF
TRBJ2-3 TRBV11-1 CASSLNSGNGDTQYF
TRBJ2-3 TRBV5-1 CASKPPGTMSTDTQYF
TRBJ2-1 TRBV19 CASSIAAGLAGGPGEQFF
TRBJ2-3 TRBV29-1 CSVDQGFSTDTQYF
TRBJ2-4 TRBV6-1 CASSDTSGRAGKNIQYF
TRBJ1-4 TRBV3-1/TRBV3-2 CASSQEFGATNEKLFF
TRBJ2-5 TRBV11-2 CASSLGVKETQYF
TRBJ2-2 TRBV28 CASRLGHGELFF
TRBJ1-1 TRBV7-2 CASSLPGAGGGRTEAFF
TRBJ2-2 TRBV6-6 CASSRTSGTNTGELFF
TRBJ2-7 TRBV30 CAWSVQRGEQYF
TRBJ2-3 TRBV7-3 CASSLTTGTSGTDTQYF
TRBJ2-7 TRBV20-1 CSASESGPAYEQYF
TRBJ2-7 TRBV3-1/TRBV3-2 CASSQGVGLAGASSYEQYF
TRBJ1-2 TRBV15 CATSRDLGGGGYGYTF
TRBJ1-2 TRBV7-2 CASALRGYGYTF
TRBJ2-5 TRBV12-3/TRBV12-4 CASSFGPYETQYF
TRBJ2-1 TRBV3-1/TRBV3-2 CASRKAGDNEQFF
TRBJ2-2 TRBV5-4 CASSLAGGGTGELFF
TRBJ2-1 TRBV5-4 CASSWGGLYNEQFF
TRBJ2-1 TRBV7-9 CASSRDRGPVFYNEQFF
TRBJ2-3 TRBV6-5 CASSYSAPTIQDTQYF
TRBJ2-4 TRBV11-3 CASSSRATSKNIQYF
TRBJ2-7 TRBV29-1 CSVGTGEYEQYF
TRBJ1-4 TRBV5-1 CASSTKRGGSTFTPLFF
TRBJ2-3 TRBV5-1 CASSLGGAVTDTQYF
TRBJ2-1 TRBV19 CASSPRVLSYNEQFF
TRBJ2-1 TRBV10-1 CASSESPRTGGRNEQFF
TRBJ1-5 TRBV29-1 CSVAGGFSNQPQHF
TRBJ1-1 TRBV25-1 CASSRWTGMNTEAFF
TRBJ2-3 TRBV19 CASRETGAAGTTDTQYF
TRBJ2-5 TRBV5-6 CASSWGPGTGLSKGTQYF
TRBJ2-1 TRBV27 CASSLMASGSIDEQFF
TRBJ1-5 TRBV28 CASSQITQPQHF
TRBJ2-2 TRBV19 CASSILIGELFF
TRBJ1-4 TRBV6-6 CASSPGQAYNEKLFF
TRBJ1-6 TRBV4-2 CASSPRGQNYNSPLHF